This TCR beta chain emerged from a study of T cells in Graves' hyperthyroidism and ophthalmopathy. This clonotype was detected a few times. For the diagnoses, clinical symptoms, serum thyroxine and TRAb, thyroid ultrasound and orbital computed tomography were used. Amplification yielded TCR beta CDR3 regions, with RNA transcripts as the source. The HTBI primer set drove a first-round RT-PCR of the TCR CDR3. TCRdb reprocessed the multiplex PCR reads via MiXCR and lists one record per CDR3 protein. Found here are 690,000 or so distinct CDR3 sequences, roughly a sixth of them singletons; the top ten hold 16%. Germline V gene data show CDR1 as SNHLY and CDR2 as FYNNEI. CDR3 length equals 14 residues. Trimming left V 6 bases short and J 4 bases short, with 15 bases between.

The clonotype originates from a woman in her fifties or sixties with Graves' hyperthyroidism that later progressed to Graves' ophthalmopathy. Material for sequencing was blood. The genes are TRBV2 and TRBJ1-2, with a weak D call TRBD1 (5 bases). CDR3 loop: CASREPGPLYGYTF. The CDR3 region has the DNA TGTGCCAGCAGAGAGCCGGGGCCTCTCTATGGCTACACCTTC.